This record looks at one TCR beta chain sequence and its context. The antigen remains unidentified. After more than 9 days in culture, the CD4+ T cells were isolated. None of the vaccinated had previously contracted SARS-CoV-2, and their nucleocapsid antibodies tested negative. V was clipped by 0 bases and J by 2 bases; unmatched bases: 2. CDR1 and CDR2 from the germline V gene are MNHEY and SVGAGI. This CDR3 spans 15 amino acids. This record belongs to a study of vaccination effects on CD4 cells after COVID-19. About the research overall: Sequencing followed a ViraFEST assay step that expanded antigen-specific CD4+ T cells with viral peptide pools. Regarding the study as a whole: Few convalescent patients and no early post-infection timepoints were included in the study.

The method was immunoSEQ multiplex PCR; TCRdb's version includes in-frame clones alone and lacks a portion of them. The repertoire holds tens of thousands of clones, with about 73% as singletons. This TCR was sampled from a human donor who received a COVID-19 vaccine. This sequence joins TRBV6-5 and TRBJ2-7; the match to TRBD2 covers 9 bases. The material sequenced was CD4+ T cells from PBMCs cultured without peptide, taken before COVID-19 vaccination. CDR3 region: CASSYSRLAAYEQYF. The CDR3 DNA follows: TGTGCCAGCAGTTACTCAAGACTAGCGGCCTACGAGCAGTACTTC.